Listed below are T cell receptor beta chains from one sample, sequenced in a study of T cell responses to AZD1222 COVID-19 vaccine. Method: immunoSEQ multiplex PCR; TCRdb's copy keeps in-frame clones and lacks some. The repertoire includes about 140,000 clones, around 90% of them detected once, and around 2.8% sits in the top ten. The sample in question was peripheral blood, obtained on day 0 of AZD1222 vaccination. The origin of the receptors is an adult in good health. Each CDR3 is given with its conserved first and last residue. The order of the fields is J gene, clone size, V gene, D gene, CDR3 protein, CDR3 DNA. The D gene is left open where the match is weak. Expanded clones get a size class; other rows say once, few or many, or leave the size out.

TRBJ2-5 NA TRBV11-3 NA CASSSLWYQETQYF TGTGCCAGCAGCTCCCTATGGTACCAAGAGACCCAGTACTTC
TRBJ1-1 NA TRBV5-4 NA CASSRGIPDYTEAFF TGTGCCAGCAGTCGAGGGATCCCAGACTACACTGAAGCTTTCTTT
TRBJ2-1 NA TRBV5-5 TRBD2 CASSLGLAGVWNEQFF TGTGCCAGCAGCTTGGGGCTAGCGGGAGTATGGAATGAGCAGTTCTTC
TRBJ2-7 NA TRBV4-1 NA CASSQVPGGGHRVHEQYF TGCGCCAGCAGCCAAGTTCCCGGAGGGGGACATCGGGTCCACGAGCAGTACTTC
TRBJ2-2 NA TRBV7-9 NA CASSLGVRELFF TGTGCCAGCAGTCTAGGAGTTCGGGAGCTGTTTTTT
TRBJ2-2 NA TRBV2 NA CASSEQQNTGELFF TGTGCCAGCAGTGAACAACAGAACACCGGGGAGCTGTTTTTT
TRBJ2-6 NA TRBV11-2 NA CASSFTGSGGANVLTF TGTGCCAGCAGCTTTACAGGGTCAGGTGGGGCCAACGTCCTGACTTTC
TRBJ1-2 NA TRBV7-2 NA CASSLTWSAGADYGYTF TGTGCCAGCAGCTTAACGTGGTCTGCGGGAGCCGATTATGGCTACACCTTC
TRBJ1-1 NA TRBV18 TRBD1 CASSPGRGQEAFF TGTGCCAGCTCACCGGGCAGGGGGCAGGAAGCTTTCTTT
TRBJ2-7 NA TRBV10-3 TRBD2 CAIRGLAGSYEQYF TGTGCCATCAGGGGACTAGCGGGAAGCTACGAGCAGTACTTC
TRBJ1-2 NA TRBV7-9 NA CASSSGWGHGYTF TGTGCCAGCAGCTCCGGGTGGGGTCATGGCTACACCTTC
TRBJ2-1 NA TRBV11-3 NA CASSFRGLSEQFF TGTGCCAGCAGCTTCCGGGGGCTGAGTGAGCAGTTCTTC
TRBJ1-1 NA TRBV11-2 NA CASSPGSENEAFF TGTGCCAGCAGCCCGGGTAGCGAGAATGAAGCTTTCTTT
TRBJ1-1 NA TRBV5-1 NA CASSSGVGYTEAFF TGCGCCAGCAGCTCAGGGGTCGGGTACACTGAAGCTTTCTTT
TRBJ2-7 NA TRBV27 TRBD1 CASGFLPGQGSYEQYF TGTGCCAGCGGATTCCTCCCGGGACAGGGATCCTACGAGCAGTACTTC
TRBJ1-4 NA TRBV7-9 TRBD1 CASSSPRDRGEKLFF TGTGCCAGCAGCTCCCCAAGGGACAGAGGAGAAAAACTGTTTTTT
TRBJ2-1 NA TRBV9 NA CASSVGDVFRARGVEQFF TGTGCCAGCAGCGTAGGCGATGTGTTTAGGGCCCGTGGGGTTGAGCAGTTCTTC
TRBJ1-5 NA TRBV28 NA CASRSIDSQPQHF TGTGCCAGCAGGTCCATAGACAGTCAGCCCCAGCATTTT
TRBJ2-2 NA TRBV10-1 TRBD1 CARLQGQNFAGELFF TGCGCCAGGCTCCAGGGACAGAACTTCGCCGGGGAGCTGTTTTTT
TRBJ1-6 NA TRBV28 TRBD1 CASSFDRAISPLHF TGTGCCAGCAGTTTCGACAGGGCAATTTCACCCCTCCACTTT
TRBJ2-3 NA TRBV30 TRBD2 CAAGGKGTDTQYF TGTGCCGCGGGAGGGAAGGGCACAGATACGCAGTATTTT
TRBJ2-7 NA TRBV7-9 TRBD2 CASSRHGLEGREQYF TGTGCCAGCAGCCGCCACGGACTAGAGGGTCGCGAGCAGTACTTC
TRBJ1-5 NA TRBV18 NA CASSPQQVLGNQPQHF TGTGCCAGCTCACCACAACAGGTGTTGGGCAATCAGCCCCAGCATTTT
TRBJ1-4 NA TRBV7-9 NA CASSPGTPTNEKLFF TGTGCCAGCAGCCCCGGGACACCAACTAATGAAAAACTGTTTTTT
TRBJ2-7 many TRBV3-1/TRBV3-2 TRBD1 CASRLGQGYEQYF TGTGCCAGCAGACTCGGACAGGGCTACGAGCAGTACTTC
TRBJ2-3 NA TRBV7-8 NA CASSLSRFPLVIATDTQYF TGTGCCAGCAGCTTATCCCGATTCCCGTTAGTGATAGCCACAGATACGCAGTATTTT
TRBJ1-5 NA TRBV4-1 NA CASSQDLRGSNQPQHF TGCGCCAGCAGCCAAGATCTAAGGGGTAGCAATCAGCCCCAGCATTTT
TRBJ2-1 NA TRBV24-1 NA CATSDWGSAGNEQFF TGTGCCACCAGTGATTGGGGGAGCGCCGGCAATGAGCAGTTCTTC
TRBJ2-1 NA TRBV5-6 TRBD2 CASSPSGGAWNEQFF TGTGCCAGCAGCCCTAGCGGGGGGGCATGGAATGAGCAGTTCTTC
TRBJ2-5 once TRBV11-3 NA CASSSQETQYF TGTGCCAGCAGCTCACAAGAGACCCAGTACTTC
TRBJ2-5 once TRBV11-3 NA CASSLASPGQTQYF TGTGCCAGCAGCTTAGCGTCCCCTGGGCAGACCCAGTACTTC
TRBJ2-2 NA TRBV11-1 NA CASSLQGSGELFF TGTGCCAGCAGCCTACAGGGTTCAGGGGAGCTGTTTTTT
TRBJ2-1 NA TRBV28 NA CASSADSGLFNEQFF TGTGCCAGCAGTGCCGACTCCGGACTCTTCAATGAGCAGTTCTTC
TRBJ2-1 once TRBV5-1 NA CASSGSGGSYNEQFF TGCGCCAGCAGCGGTAGCGGTGGTTCCTACAATGAGCAGTTCTTC
TRBJ1-1 NA TRBV11-3 NA CASSQMNTEAFF TGTGCCAGCAGCCAAATGAACACTGAAGCTTTCTTT
TRBJ1-3 NA TRBV10-2 NA CASSERGSSGNTIYF TGCGCCAGCAGTGAGCGGGGAAGCTCTGGAAACACCATATATTTT
TRBJ2-2 once TRBV5-8 NA CASSLGPNTGELFF TGTGCCAGCAGCTTGGGCCCGAACACCGGGGAGCTGTTTTTT
TRBJ1-1 NA TRBV6-2/TRBV6-3 TRBD1 CASSSPDRDGTEAFF TGTGCCAGCAGTTCCCCGGACAGGGATGGCACTGAAGCTTTCTTT
TRBJ1-5 NA TRBV28 NA CASSFRALSNQPQHF TGTGCCAGCAGTTTCAGGGCTCTTAGCAATCAGCCCCAGCATTTT
TRBJ2-1 NA TRBV14 TRBD2 CASSHWRLADYNEQFF TGTGCCAGCAGCCATTGGAGACTAGCCGACTACAATGAGCAGTTCTTC
TRBJ1-3 NA TRBV5-1 NA CASSLSFGGRNTIYF TGCGCCAGCAGCTTAAGTTTCGGGGGCCGAAACACCATATATTTT
TRBJ2-2 NA TRBV27 NA CASSLARAGELFF TGTGCCAGCAGTTTAGCCCGGGCCGGGGAGCTGTTTTTT
TRBJ1-2 few TRBV28 NA CASSLWTGLTLPKHYGYTF TGTGCCAGCAGTTTATGGACGGGACTAACTCTTCCGAAACACTATGGCTACACCTTC
TRBJ2-7 NA TRBV2 NA CASSGGGGQGHEQYF TGTGCCAGCAGTGGAGGAGGAGGTCAGGGGCACGAGCAGTACTTC
TRBJ1-1 NA TRBV28 NA CASRAGGGNTEAFF TGTGCCAGCAGAGCAGGCGGGGGAAACACTGAAGCTTTCTTT
TRBJ2-7 NA TRBV27 TRBD1 CASSLKAKQGANEQYF TGTGCCAGCAGTTTAAAAGCCAAACAGGGGGCGAATGAGCAGTACTTC
TRBJ2-1 NA TRBV2 TRBD2 CASSTKNSGSSYNEQFF TGTGCCAGCAGTACCAAAAATAGCGGGAGCTCCTACAATGAGCAGTTCTTC
TRBJ1-3 NA TRBV5-4 NA CASSPRPGAPGNTIYF TGTGCCAGCAGCCCTCGGCCAGGGGCCCCTGGAAACACCATATATTTT
TRBJ1-2 NA TRBV2 TRBD1 CASSQTGRGYTF TGTGCCAGCAGCCAGACAGGGCGGGGCTACACCTTC
TRBJ1-1 NA TRBV7-9 NA CASSFVESVQAFF TGTGCCAGCAGCTTCGTGGAGAGTGTACAAGCTTTCTTT